This T cell receptor (beta chain) was profiled in a study of blood T cells in healthy people across ages. Donor samples were obtained from healthy Caucasian individuals from Russia, aged about 6 to 100. Samples each yielded at least 5 micrograms of total RNA. The CDR3 extends over 15 amino acids. Germline CDR1 and CDR2: SGHTA and FQGNSA. Then a second PCR, running about 6 to 12 cycles, was carried out with a sample-barcoded 5' primer and a J-beta primer mix. TCRdb called the 5' RACE reads again in MiXCR, with one record for every CDR3 protein. Among hundreds of thousands of distinct CDR3 sequences listed, about three fifths were seen once.

This sequence was found in a man aged 25-40 years in good health. The sequencing input was blood. This rearrangement joins TRBV7-2 to TRBJ2-1; 9 bases map to TRBD1. The last part of the DNA fits TRBJ2-7 better; the J call may be wrong. Here the CDR3 reads CASSQGTGFSYEQYF. CDR3 in DNA: TGTGCCAGCAGCCAGGGGACAGGGTTCTCCTACGAGCAGTACTTC.